This is a list of T cell receptor beta chains from one sample in a study of blood T cell repertoires in COVID-19. The assay was immunoSEQ multiplex PCR, and TCRdb's table has in-frame clones only and misses some. This sample carries 150,000 to 200,000 clones, around 84% of them seen once, and the ten largest clones take around 14%. Sample: peripheral blood. The receptors were gathered from a man aged 30 to 45 with active or convalescent COVID-19. Each CDR3 is given with its conserved first and last residue. Each record gives: V gene, J gene, D gene, clone size, CDR3 protein, CDR3 DNA. D genes are given only for firm matches. Part of the rows lack a size; the others show once, few, many or a class for expanded clones.

V gene: TRBV7-9
J gene: TRBJ1-2
D gene: .
clone size: .
CDR3 protein: CASSRVRDTLNYGYTF
CDR3 DNA: TGTGCCAGCAGTCGAGTCCGGGACACCTTAAACTATGGCTACACCTTC

V gene: TRBV6-1
J gene: TRBJ2-5
D gene: .
clone size: .
CDR3 protein: CASSEEGGQETQYF
CDR3 DNA: TGTGCCAGCAGTGAAGAGGGGGGGCAAGAGACCCAGTACTTC

V gene: TRBV12-2
J gene: TRBJ2-2
D gene: .
clone size: .
CDR3 protein: CASRLTSNRDTGELFF
CDR3 DNA: TGTGCAAGTCGCTTAACGTCGAACAGGGACACCGGGGAGCTGTTTTTT

V gene: TRBV4-3
J gene: TRBJ2-7
D gene: TRBD2
clone size: .
CDR3 protein: CASSQERDGRSYEQYF
CDR3 DNA: TGCGCCAGCAGCCAAGAACGGGACGGGAGGTCTTACGAGCAGTACTTC

V gene: TRBV3-1/TRBV3-2
J gene: TRBJ2-7
D gene: .
clone size: .
CDR3 protein: CASSHGTQAYEQYF
CDR3 DNA: TGTGCCAGCAGCCACGGGACACAGGCCTACGAGCAGTACTTC

V gene: TRBV29-1
J gene: TRBJ1-1
D gene: .
clone size: .
CDR3 protein: CSVEDPVGSTEAFF
CDR3 DNA: TGCAGCGTTGAAGATCCGGTCGGGAGCACTGAAGCTTTCTTT

V gene: TRBV5-4
J gene: TRBJ2-5
D gene: TRBD2
clone size: .
CDR3 protein: CASSPGGVVETQYF
CDR3 DNA: TGTGCCAGCAGCCCGGGGGGGGTGGTGGAGACCCAGTACTTC

V gene: TRBV7-9
J gene: TRBJ1-5
D gene: .
clone size: few
CDR3 protein: CASSLVSGQPQHF
CDR3 DNA: TGTGCCAGCAGCTTAGTATCGGGGCAGCCCCAGCATTTT

V gene: TRBV30
J gene: TRBJ2-3
D gene: .
clone size: .
CDR3 protein: CSLERLARDTDTQYF
CDR3 DNA: TGTAGCCTGGAGCGTCTAGCGAGGGACACAGATACGCAGTATTTT

V gene: TRBV11-2
J gene: TRBJ2-1
D gene: TRBD1
clone size: .
CDR3 protein: CASSLEGTGVNEQFF
CDR3 DNA: TGTGCCAGCAGCTTAGAGGGGACAGGGGTTAATGAGCAGTTCTTC

V gene: TRBV5-1
J gene: TRBJ2-1
D gene: TRBD1
clone size: .
CDR3 protein: CASSSSGTEAWGEQFF
CDR3 DNA: TGCGCCAGCAGCTCCTCCGGGACAGAGGCCTGGGGTGAGCAGTTCTTC

V gene: TRBV6-5
J gene: TRBJ1-4
D gene: .
clone size: few
CDR3 protein: CASRQTLHEKLFF
CDR3 DNA: TGTGCCAGCAGACAAACCCTTCATGAAAAACTGTTTTTT

V gene: TRBV2
J gene: TRBJ2-2
D gene: .
clone size: .
CDR3 protein: CASSADTLTGELFF
CDR3 DNA: TGTGCCAGCAGCGCGGACACACTCACCGGGGAGCTGTTTTTT

V gene: TRBV7-3
J gene: TRBJ1-5
D gene: .
clone size: .
CDR3 protein: CASSFLGEDQPQHF
CDR3 DNA: TGTGCCAGCAGCTTCCTGGGGGAGGATCAGCCCCAGCATTTT

V gene: TRBV5-6
J gene: TRBJ1-1
D gene: .
clone size: .
CDR3 protein: CASSALVGAAFF
CDR3 DNA: TGTGCCAGCAGCGCGCTGGTGGGGGCAGCTTTCTTT

V gene: TRBV7-2
J gene: TRBJ2-4
D gene: .
clone size: .
CDR3 protein: CASIESGLAKNIQYF
CDR3 DNA: TGTGCCAGCATCGAATCGGGACTAGCCAAAAACATTCAGTACTTC

V gene: TRBV29-1
J gene: TRBJ2-5
D gene: TRBD1
clone size: .
CDR3 protein: CSVTRQGAETQYF
CDR3 DNA: TGCAGCGTTACAAGACAGGGGGCGGAGACCCAGTACTTC

V gene: TRBV5-6
J gene: TRBJ1-5
D gene: .
clone size: many
CDR3 protein: CASTKEQVPDSNQPQHF
CDR3 DNA: TGTGCCAGCACCAAAGAACAGGTCCCCGATAGCAATCAGCCCCAGCATTTT

V gene: TRBV5-8
J gene: TRBJ2-7
D gene: TRBD1
clone size: few
CDR3 protein: CASSKGQDSSYEQYF
CDR3 DNA: TGTGCCAGCAGCAAAGGACAGGATAGCTCCTACGAGCAGTACTTC

V gene: TRBV11-2
J gene: TRBJ2-2
D gene: TRBD1
clone size: .
CDR3 protein: CASRKLRGRTTGELFF
CDR3 DNA: TGTGCCAGCAGGAAGCTCAGGGGGCGTACCACCGGGGAGCTGTTTTTT

V gene: TRBV4-1
J gene: TRBJ1-6
D gene: .
clone size: .
CDR3 protein: CASSETGTPGYSPLHF
CDR3 DNA: TGCGCCAGCAGCGAAACCGGGACACCTGGGTATTCACCCCTCCACTTT

V gene: TRBV20-1
J gene: TRBJ1-2
D gene: TRBD1
clone size: .
CDR3 protein: CVGTGHYGYTF
CDR3 DNA: TGCGTGGGGACAGGGCACTATGGCTACACCTTC

V gene: TRBV19
J gene: TRBJ2-2
D gene: .
clone size: .
CDR3 protein: CASSSPVYSSNTGELFF
CDR3 DNA: TGTGCCAGTAGTAGTCCCGTGTATAGTTCGAACACCGGGGAGCTGTTTTTT

V gene: TRBV5-1
J gene: TRBJ2-3
D gene: TRBD1
clone size: once
CDR3 protein: CASSWDREGDTQYF
CDR3 DNA: TGCGCCAGCAGCTGGGACAGGGAAGGGGATACGCAGTATTTT

V gene: TRBV18
J gene: TRBJ2-7
D gene: .
clone size: .
CDR3 protein: CASSPPAGSYEQYF
CDR3 DNA: TGTGCCAGCTCACCACCGGCAGGCTCCTACGAGCAGTACTTC

V gene: TRBV7-9
J gene: TRBJ2-1
D gene: TRBD2
clone size: .
CDR3 protein: CASSLVSGGRYNEQFF
CDR3 DNA: TGTGCCAGCAGCTTAGTTAGCGGGGGCCGTTACAATGAGCAGTTCTTC

V gene: TRBV9
J gene: TRBJ2-2
D gene: .
clone size: .
CDR3 protein: CASSVGLNTGELFF
CDR3 DNA: TGTGCCAGCAGCGTAGGGCTGAACACCGGGGAGCTGTTTTTT

V gene: TRBV19
J gene: TRBJ1-2
D gene: TRBD1
clone size: .
CDR3 protein: CASSIDRQGALYGYTF
CDR3 DNA: TGTGCCAGTAGTATAGATCGGCAGGGGGCCCTCTATGGCTACACCTTC

V gene: TRBV7-6
J gene: TRBJ1-1
D gene: .
clone size: few
CDR3 protein: CASSLETGGTSPAAFF
CDR3 DNA: TGTGCCAGCAGCTTAGAGACCGGTGGGACATCCCCGGCAGCTTTCTTT

V gene: TRBV7-2
J gene: TRBJ1-1
D gene: .
clone size: .
CDR3 protein: CASSRGTHTEAFF
CDR3 DNA: TGTGCCAGCAGCCGTGGGACACACACTGAAGCTTTCTTT

V gene: TRBV15
J gene: TRBJ2-5
D gene: .
clone size: .
CDR3 protein: CATSRDSDGETQYF
CDR3 DNA: TGTGCCACCAGCAGAGATTCAGATGGAGAGACCCAGTACTTC

V gene: TRBV14
J gene: TRBJ1-6
D gene: .
clone size: .
CDR3 protein: CASSLFGAYNSPLHF
CDR3 DNA: TGTGCCAGCAGCCTCTTCGGGGCCTATAATTCACCCCTCCACTTT

V gene: TRBV7-9
J gene: TRBJ1-1
D gene: .
clone size: few
CDR3 protein: CASDGGALKGYTEAFF
CDR3 DNA: TGTGCCAGCGATGGGGGGGCATTGAAGGGATACACTGAAGCTTTCTTT

V gene: TRBV7-6
J gene: TRBJ1-6
D gene: .
clone size: .
CDR3 protein: CASSLRPEAADSPLHF
CDR3 DNA: TGTGCCAGCAGCTTACGGCCCGAGGCGGCAGATTCACCCCTCCACTTT

V gene: TRBV5-5
J gene: TRBJ1-5
D gene: .
clone size: .
CDR3 protein: CASSVTFGRNQPQHF
CDR3 DNA: TGTGCCAGCAGCGTGACATTTGGTCGCAATCAGCCCCAGCATTTT

V gene: TRBV4-3
J gene: TRBJ1-3
D gene: .
clone size: few
CDR3 protein: CASSSGTPGNTIYF
CDR3 DNA: TGCGCCAGCAGCTCCGGGACTCCTGGAAACACCATATATTTT

V gene: TRBV29-1
J gene: TRBJ1-2
D gene: .
clone size: once
CDR3 protein: CSVAGDGQLYGYTF
CDR3 DNA: TGCAGCGTCGCAGGGGACGGACAACTCTATGGCTACACCTTC

V gene: TRBV10-1
J gene: TRBJ2-7
D gene: TRBD1
clone size: .
CDR3 protein: CASSESWAPGDRVPYEQYF
CDR3 DNA: TGCGCCAGCAGTGAGTCTTGGGCCCCGGGGGACAGGGTACCCTACGAGCAGTACTTC

V gene: TRBV19
J gene: TRBJ2-1
D gene: TRBD1
clone size: .
CDR3 protein: CASTGQDYNEQFF
CDR3 DNA: TGTGCCAGTACGGGACAGGACTACAATGAGCAGTTCTTC

V gene: TRBV6-1
J gene: TRBJ1-4
D gene: .
clone size: .
CDR3 protein: CASSEPAGWVANEKLFF
CDR3 DNA: TGTGCCAGCAGTGAACCGGCGGGTTGGGTAGCTAATGAAAAACTGTTTTTT

V gene: TRBV9
J gene: TRBJ1-2
D gene: TRBD1
clone size: .
CDR3 protein: CASSVGTGPTNYGYTF
CDR3 DNA: TGTGCCAGCAGCGTCGGGACAGGCCCTACTAACTATGGCTACACCTTC

V gene: TRBV19
J gene: TRBJ2-1
D gene: .
clone size: .
CDR3 protein: CASSIVGSYNEQFF
CDR3 DNA: TGTGCCAGTAGTATAGTAGGGAGCTACAATGAGCAGTTCTTC

V gene: TRBV27
J gene: TRBJ1-5
D gene: TRBD1
clone size: .
CDR3 protein: CASSTGTGGNQPQHF
CDR3 DNA: TGTGCCAGCAGCACGGGGACAGGGGGGAATCAGCCCCAGCATTTT

V gene: TRBV6-5
J gene: TRBJ2-1
D gene: TRBD2
clone size: .
CDR3 protein: CASRGLAGYNEQFF
CDR3 DNA: TGTGCCAGCAGAGGACTAGCGGGTTACAATGAGCAGTTCTTC

V gene: TRBV7-3
J gene: TRBJ2-3
D gene: .
clone size: .
CDR3 protein: CASSQSSAHTDTQYF
CDR3 DNA: TGTGCCAGCAGCCAATCTAGCGCACACACAGATACGCAGTATTTT

V gene: TRBV2
J gene: TRBJ1-1
D gene: TRBD1
clone size: .
CDR3 protein: CATTGGQIEAFF
CDR3 DNA: TGTGCGACCACAGGGGGTCAGATCGAAGCTTTCTTT

V gene: TRBV12-5
J gene: TRBJ1-4
D gene: .
clone size: few
CDR3 protein: CASGPPSLGHNEKLFF
CDR3 DNA: TGTGCTAGTGGTCCTCCCAGTTTGGGCCATAATGAAAAACTGTTTTTT

V gene: TRBV6-5
J gene: TRBJ2-5
D gene: .
clone size: .
CDR3 protein: CASSYGLQETQYF
CDR3 DNA: TGTGCCAGCAGCTATGGACTTCAAGAGACCCAGTACTTC

V gene: TRBV19
J gene: TRBJ1-4
D gene: .
clone size: .
CDR3 protein: CASSIGTATNEKLFF
CDR3 DNA: TGTGCCAGTAGTATAGGGACAGCAACTAATGAAAAACTGTTTTTT

V gene: TRBV30
J gene: TRBJ2-2
D gene: .
clone size: once
CDR3 protein: CAWSVIQGLVSGELFF
CDR3 DNA: TGTGCCTGGAGTGTAATACAGGGTCTAGTGTCCGGGGAGCTGTTTTTT

V gene: TRBV5-1
J gene: TRBJ2-1
D gene: .
clone size: .
CDR3 protein: CASSQARSSIEQFF
CDR3 DNA: TGCGCCAGCAGCCAGGCGAGGTCTAGCATAGAGCAGTTCTTC

V gene: TRBV19
J gene: TRBJ1-1
D gene: TRBD1
clone size: .
CDR3 protein: CASNPGGLNTEAFF
CDR3 DNA: TGTGCCAGTAACCCAGGGGGACTGAACACTGAAGCTTTCTTT

V gene: TRBV6-2/TRBV6-3
J gene: TRBJ2-7
D gene: TRBD2
clone size: .
CDR3 protein: CASSGLAGGHEQYF
CDR3 DNA: TGTGCCAGCAGTGGACTAGCGGGAGGTCACGAGCAGTACTTC

V gene: TRBV19
J gene: TRBJ2-7
D gene: .
clone size: .
CDR3 protein: CASSTGYEQYF
CDR3 DNA: TGTGCCAGTAGTACGGGCTACGAGCAGTACTTC